The 28 T cell receptor beta chains presented below share a single source sample, sequenced in a study of early T cells in non-severe SARS-CoV-2 infection. TCRdb processed the 5' RACE reads anew with MiXCR; each CDR3 protein has one entry. Of approximately 31,000 distinct CDR3 sequences in the sample, 5.7% were seen once. Sequenced: whole blood. The receptors were gathered from an adult who was a healthcare worker with PCR-confirmed SARS-CoV-2 infection or an uninfected control (not recorded which).

This clonotype was picked up a small number of times. V and J are TRBV7-2 and TRBJ1-6; D uncertain. Germline V gives CDR1 SGHTA, CDR2 FQGNSA. The CDR3 consists of 15 residues. Trimming took off 5 bases at V and 9 bases at J, with 17 bases between the two ends. CDR3 sequence: CASSMIKGGGSPLHF. The CDR3 DNA sequence: TGTGCCAGCAGCATGATAAAGGGTGGAGGTTCACCCCTCCACTTT.

This clonotype was seen more than once but under ten times. The V call is TRBV28, the J call TRBJ1-5; D is undetermined. Germline V gene sequence: CDR1 MDHEN, CDR2 SYDVKM. V was trimmed by 3 bases and J by 0 bases, leaving 9 bases between them. CDR3 size: 15 residues. CDR3 in DNA: TGTGCCAGCAGTTTGGGCGCAGTTAGCAATCAGCCCCAGCATTTT. Translated: CASSLGAVSNQPQHF.

At least ten counts were recorded for this clonotype. The rearrangement links TRBV20-1 to TRBJ2-5; unclear D gene. The CDR3 runs 10 residues. Trimming removed 6 bases at V and 4 bases at J, with 6 bases between. Germline CDR1 and CDR2: DFQATT and SNEGSKA (reference sequence). The CDR3 sequence: CSARIETQYF. The CDR3 DNA sequence: TGCAGTGCCAGGATAGAGACCCAGTACTTC.

This clonotype was counted a few times. The chain couples TRBV5-1 to TRBJ2-5; 8 bases match TRBD1. The V and J ends lost 7 bases and 4 bases, in that order; junction bases with no gene match: 12. Germline CDR1 reads SGHRS; CDR2 reads YFSETQ. CDR3 length: 15 amino acids. In DNA, the CDR3 is TGCGCCAGCGCTCCAATCAGGGGGCGAGGAGAGACCCAGTACTTC. This encodes CASAPIRGRGETQYF. Supplemented by reference TRBV5-1 and TRBJ2-5, the full variable domain reads KAGVTQTPRYLIKTRGQQVTLSCSPISGHRSVSWYQQTPGQGLQFLFEYFSETQRNKGNFPGRFSGRQFSNSRSEMNVSTLELGDSALYLCASAPIRGRGETQYFGPGTRLLVL.

This clonotype was found a few times. V and J are TRBV20-1 and TRBJ2-7, with TRBD2 identical over 12 bases. This CDR3 region has 13 residues. V lost 7 bases, J lost 2 bases, and 3 bases stayed unmatched. The germline V gene has CDR1 DFQATT and CDR2 SNEGSKA (reference sequence). CDR3 sequence (DNA): TGCAGTGGGGCTAGCGGGAGGGCCTACGAGCAGTACTTC. Translation gives CSGASGRAYEQYF.

V is TRBV14 and J is TRBJ2-7; the D gene could be TRBD1 or TRBD2 (5 bases each). V lost 0 bases and J 2 bases, leaving 8 bases between the germline ends. The CDR3 length is 14 residues. Germline loops: CDR1 SGHDN, CDR2 FVKESK. CDR3 in amino acids: CASSQDRDPYEQYF. The CDR3 DNA reads as TGTGCCAGCAGCCAAGACAGGGACCCCTACGAGCAGTACTTC.

This clonotype was counted many times. The chain joins TRBV9 to TRBJ2-3, with 10 positions matching TRBD2. V dropped 0 bases and J dropped 3; count of bases not matched to a gene: 7. Germline V gene lookup returns CDR1 SGDLS and CDR2 YYNGEE. There are 17 residues in the CDR3. As DNA, the CDR3 is TGTGCCAGCAGCGTAGGTCCTAGCGGGAGCGGGACAGATACGCAGTATTTT. It specifies CASSVGPSGSGTDTQYF.

This clonotype has a count of ten or more. V usage is TRBV7-8 and J usage is TRBJ2-2, with 9 bases matching TRBD1. Germline-derived CDR1 and CDR2 are SGHVS and FQNEAQ. The CDR3 is 18 amino acids. Unmatched junction bases numbered 7, after V lost 0 bases and J lost 2 bases. CDR3 DNA: TGTGCCAGCAGCTTAGCGCGAACAGGGGGCACCAACACCGGGGAGCTGTTTTTT. It yields the protein CASSLARTGGTNTGELFF.

This clonotype was seen repeatedly, ten times or more. The chain has TRBV14 and TRBJ2-1; D gene uncertain. Trimming shortened V by 0 bases and J by 10 bases, and 16 bases separated the two germline ends. This CDR3 has 15 residues. The germline CDR1 and CDR2 sequences are SGHDN and FVKESK. The CDR3 here is CASSQDDSPIDEQFF. The CDR3 coding sequence is TGTGCCAGCAGCCAAGATGACTCCCCGATAGACGAGCAGTTCTTC.

In this sample, this clonotype turned up many times. The chain has TRBV25-1 and TRBJ1-4; no firm D call. Trimming removed 1 base from V and 8 bases from J, with 11 bases in between. Germline V gene data show CDR1 as MGHDK and CDR2 as SYGVNS. The CDR3 length is 14 residues. This CDR3 is CASSESGSGEKLFF. CDR3 nucleotides: TGTGCCAGCAGTGAATCTGGGTCAGGAGAAAAACTGTTTTTT.

This chain links TRBV25-1 with TRBJ1-6; a possible D gene is TRBD1 (5 bases). V was cut by 4 bases and J by 8 bases, with 12 bases left in between. This CDR3 is built from 14 residues. Germline CDR1 and CDR2: MGHDK and SYGVNS. The chain's CDR3 is CASSGSGLDSPLHF. CDR3 in DNA: TGTGCCAGCAGTGGATCGGGGCTAGATTCACCCCTCCACTTT.

This clonotype came up a few times. This chain uses TRBV7-8 with TRBJ2-1; perhaps TRBD2 as D (5 bases). The CDR3 loop spans 12 amino acids. Germline V gene sequence: CDR1 SGHVS, CDR2 FQNEAQ. V was clipped by 5 bases and J by 9 bases, with 11 bases between them. The chain's CDR3 is CASSHHRGEQFF. CDR3 DNA sequence: TGTGCCAGCAGCCATCACCGGGGTGAGCAGTTCTTC.

This clonotype was counted ten times or more. V is TRBV5-5 and J is TRBJ2-3, with no clear D. V lost 0 bases and J lost 5, with 4 bases in between. CDR3 length equals 12 residues. Germline V CDR1 and CDR2: SGHKS, YYEKEE (reference sequence). The CDR3 region is CASSLARDTQYF. The CDR3 DNA sequence: TGTGCCAGCAGCTTGGCCAGAGATACGCAGTATTTT.

The sample holds a few counts of this clonotype. J is TRBJ2-5 and V is TRBV3-1, with 14 nucleotides matching TRBD2. The CDR3 totals 16 residues. In germline, CDR1 is LGHDT, CDR2 YNNKEL (reference sequence). V lost 8 bases to trimming and J lost 5 bases; unmatched junction nucleotides: 10. In nucleotides, the CDR3 is TGTGCCAGCGTCAGACTAGCGGGAGGGCCAGGGGAGACCCAGTACTTC. Protein sequence: CASVRLAGGPGETQYF.

The chain links TRBV7-2 to TRBJ2-1; TRBD1 might be the D (7 bases). This CDR3 is built from 17 residues. Trimming cost V 5 bases and J 7 bases, with 24 bases left between them. Germline V gene lookup returns CDR1 SGHTA and CDR2 FQGNSA. The CDR3 bases are TGTGCCAGCAGCGCCGCGGGGAGAGGGGGCTTTGGGAATGAGCAGTTCTTC. This gives the protein CASSAAGRGGFGNEQFF.

This clonotype was detected ten times or more. This rearrangement joins TRBV30 to TRBJ2-1; D perhaps matches TRBD1 (6 bases). This CDR3 spans 15 amino acids. V was cut by 5 bases and J by 7 bases, with 21 bases left in between. The germline gives CDR1 GTSNPN, CDR2 SVGIG (reference sequence). CDR3 amino acids: CAWEGEQRVVNEQFF. The CDR3 nucleotides read TGTGCCTGGGAGGGGGAGCAGCGAGTTGTGAATGAGCAGTTCTTC.

Many counts were recorded for this clonotype. The chain joins TRBV5-1 to TRBJ2-6; D gene unclear. Germline lookup yields CDR1 SGHRS and CDR2 YFSETQ. V was cut by 4 bases and J by 0 bases, with 14 bases left in between. This CDR3 is built from 17 residues. CDR3 sequence reads: CASSLRILGSGANVLTF. The CDR3 nucleotides are TGCGCCAGCAGCCTACGGATCTTGGGCTCTGGGGCCAACGTCCTGACTTTC. Using reference TRBV5-1 and TRBJ2-6 for the parts outside the CDR3, the full variable domain is KAGVTQTPRYLIKTRGQQVTLSCSPISGHRSVSWYQQTPGQGLQFLFEYFSETQRNKGNFPGRFSGRQFSNSRSEMNVSTLELGDSALYLCASSLRILGSGANVLTFGAGSRLTVL.

In this sample, this clonotype turned up a few times. The chain employs TRBV4-1 and TRBJ2-3; tentatively, D is TRBD2 (6 bases). The germline V gene encodes CDR1 MGHRA and CDR2 YSYEKL. V dropped 0 bases and J dropped 0 bases, with 16 bases sitting between them. The CDR3 consists of 18 residues. CDR3 DNA sequence: TGCGCCAGCAGCCAAGATCGAGGAGGGCTCACTAGCACAGATACGCAGTATTTT. Translated: CASSQDRGGLTSTDTQYF.

Ten or more counts support this clonotype. The genes are TRBV10-3 and TRBJ2-7; TRBD2 is a possible D gene (6 bases). This CDR3 is 14 amino acids long. Looked up from germline, CDR1 is ENHRY and CDR2 is SYGVKD. The germline V and J ends were trimmed by 3 bases and 5 bases, with 14 bases remaining between them. Written as DNA, the CDR3 is TGTGCCATCAGTGAATCCAGGCGGGGAAACGAGCAGTACTTC. It is translated as CAISESRRGNEQYF.

The V gene is TRBV20-1, the J gene TRBJ2-7, with TRBD2 matching 9 bases. Trimming took 0 bases from V and 3 from J; bases not matched to a gene: 6. The CDR3 extends over 15 amino acids. The germline V gene encodes CDR1 DFQATT and CDR2 SNEGSKA (reference sequence). The CDR3: CSARDFSGRLYEQYF. The CDR3 DNA sequence: TGCAGTGCTAGAGATTTCAGCGGGAGGCTCTACGAGCAGTACTTC.

The sample holds many counts of this clonotype. For the CDR3, the DNA is TGCGCCAGCAGCTTCGGGGGCACCTACAATGAGCAGTTCTTC. It is translated as CASSFGGTYNEQFF. The rearrangement links TRBV5-1 to TRBJ2-1; D possibly uses TRBD1 or TRBD2 (6 bases each). V dropped 2 bases and J dropped 2 bases, with 8 bases sitting between them. The CDR3 length is 14 residues. Germline CDR1 reads SGHRS; CDR2 reads YFSETQ.

There are a few counts of this clonotype. The rearrangement links TRBV30 to TRBJ1-2; D unresolved. The V end was cut by 3 bases, the J end by 5 bases, with 4 bases between. CDR3 length: 10 amino acids. The germline V gene encodes CDR1 GTSNPN and CDR2 SVGIG (reference sequence). CDR3 DNA sequence: TGTGCCTGGAGACAATATGGCTACACCTTC. It encodes CAWRQYGYTF.

This clonotype has a count of ten or more. This chain links TRBV12-3 or TRBV12-4 with TRBJ2-5; D ambiguous. V was clipped by 9 bases and J by 1 base, with 6 bases between them. The CDR3 is 11 residues long. Here the CDR3 DNA reads TGTGCCAGTGGCAGCCAAGAGACCCAGTACTTC. As protein: CASGSQETQYF.

This clonotype showed up many times. The CDR3 nucleotides read TGCAGTGCGGGCTTAAATGGATCACCCCTCCACTTT. It translates to CSAGLNGSPLHF. The V gene is TRBV20-1, the J gene TRBJ1-6; no clear D gene. This CDR3 has 12 amino acids. Germline V gene lookup returns CDR1 DFQATT and CDR2 SNEGSKA (reference sequence). V shed 6 bases and J shed 10 bases, with 13 bases lying between them.

At least ten counts were recorded for this clonotype. CDR3 sequence reads: CASSLGAQPQHF. As DNA, the CDR3 is TGTGCCAGCAGTTTGGGGGCACAGCCCCAGCATTTT. This chain links TRBV6-6 with TRBJ1-5, with a possible D match to TRBD1 (6 bases). V dropped 4 bases and J dropped 7 bases, with 8 bases sitting between them. CDR1 and CDR2 from the germline V gene are MNHNY and SVGAGI (reference sequence). CDR3 length: 12 amino acids.

At least ten counts were recorded for this clonotype. The chain couples TRBV7-9 to TRBJ1-5, with 7 bases matching TRBD1. The trim removed 5 bases at V and 4 bases at J, leaving 8 bases unmatched. Per the germline V gene, CDR1 is SEHNR and CDR2 is FQNEAQ (reference sequence). The CDR3 has 15 residues. This CDR3 reads CASSQWDSLNQPQHF. CDR3 nucleotides: TGTGCCAGCAGCCAATGGGACAGCCTTAATCAGCCCCAGCATTTT.

This clonotype was recorded at least ten times. The chain uses TRBV28 and TRBJ2-1, with 10 positions matching TRBD2. The ends lost 6 bases at V and 7 bases at J; junction bases unmatched: 6. This CDR3 has 14 amino acids. Germline V gene lookup returns CDR1 MDHEN and CDR2 SYDVKM. CDR3 bases: TGTGCCAGCAGCCCTAGCGGGAGTAATAATGAGCAGTTCTTC. This gives the protein CASSPSGSNNEQFF.

This clonotype has at least ten counts. V is TRBV4-2 and J is TRBJ2-1; D is unclear. CDR1 and CDR2 from the germline V gene are LGHNA and YNFKEQ. V shed 0 bases and J shed 4 bases, with 10 bases lying between them. The CDR3 is made up of 15 amino acids. The CDR3 DNA follows: TGTGCCAGCAGCCAAGAGCCAAACCCATACAATGAGCAGTTCTTC. Its protein product is CASSQEPNPYNEQFF.